This T cell receptor beta chain originates from a study of vaccination effects on CD4 cells after COVID-19. Study overall: Sampling of two convalescent patients took place 16 days and one week prior to vaccination. Broader study findings: Few convalescent patients were studied, and early post-infection samples were lacking.

This clone was seen a handful of times. Its matching antigen is unknown. Clones were sequenced by immunoSEQ multiplex PCR, and TCRdb holds only the in-frame ones, with some missing. Of approximately 26,000 clones listed, 77% were seen once; the top ten hold around 21%. Before sequencing took place, the ViraFEST assay used viral peptide pools to expand antigen-specific CD4+ T cells. Scientists isolated CD4+ T cells after an approximately ten-day culture period ended. Infection with SARS-CoV-2 occurred in the person between March and December 2020, and PCR confirmed it. Cultures had half their medium replaced with IL-2 medium on days 3 and 7. This clonotype was obtained from a human donor who had a prior SARS-CoV-2 infection. The sequences come from CD4+ T cells from PBMCs cultured with HCoV-NL63 spike peptides, collected before COVID-19 vaccination.

The CDR3 region has the DNA TGTGCCAGCAGTTATTCGACTAGCGAGAAAAATGAGCAGTTCTTC. Translated, it gives CASSYSTSEKNEQFF. The chain joins TRBV6-5 to TRBJ2-1; TRBD2 agrees at 8 bases. The CDR3 is made up of 15 amino acids. Trimming at V came to 3 bases and at J to 7 bases, leaving 8 bases not matched to a gene. The germline CDR1 and CDR2 sequences are MNHEY and SVGAGI.